The entry below describes one T cell receptor beta chain. This entry comes from a study of control samples from healthy donors and cancer patients. CDR3 length: 14 residues. V lost 6 bases and J lost 3, with 14 bases in between. Germline CDR1 ENHRY, CDR2 SYGVKD. Clones were read by immunoSEQ multiplex PCR, and TCRdb kept only the in-frame ones, dropping some. The data hold roughly 130,000 clones, with 80% to 95% observed a single time. The chain links TRBV10-3 to TRBJ2-5; D possibly corresponds to TRBD1 (5 bases). The sequencing sample was made of blood. The sequence was collected from a man between 18 and 35 years old in good health. CDR3 sequence (DNA): TGTGCCATCAGCCCGAAAGGACAAGAAGAGACCCAGTACTTC. Protein product: CAISPKGQEETQYF.